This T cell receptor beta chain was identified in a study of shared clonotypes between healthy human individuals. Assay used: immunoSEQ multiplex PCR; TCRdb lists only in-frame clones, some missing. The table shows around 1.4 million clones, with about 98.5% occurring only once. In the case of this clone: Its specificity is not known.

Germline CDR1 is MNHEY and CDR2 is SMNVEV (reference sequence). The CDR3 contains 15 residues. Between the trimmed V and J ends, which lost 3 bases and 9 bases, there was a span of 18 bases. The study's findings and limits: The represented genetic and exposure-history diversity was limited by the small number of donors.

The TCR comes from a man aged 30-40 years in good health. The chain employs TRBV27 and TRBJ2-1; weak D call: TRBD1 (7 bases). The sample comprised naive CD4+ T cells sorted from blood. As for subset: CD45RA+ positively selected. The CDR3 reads CASSLLAGGAGEQFF. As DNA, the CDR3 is TGTGCCAGCAGTTTGCTAGCAGGGGGAGCGGGTGAGCAGTTCTTC.